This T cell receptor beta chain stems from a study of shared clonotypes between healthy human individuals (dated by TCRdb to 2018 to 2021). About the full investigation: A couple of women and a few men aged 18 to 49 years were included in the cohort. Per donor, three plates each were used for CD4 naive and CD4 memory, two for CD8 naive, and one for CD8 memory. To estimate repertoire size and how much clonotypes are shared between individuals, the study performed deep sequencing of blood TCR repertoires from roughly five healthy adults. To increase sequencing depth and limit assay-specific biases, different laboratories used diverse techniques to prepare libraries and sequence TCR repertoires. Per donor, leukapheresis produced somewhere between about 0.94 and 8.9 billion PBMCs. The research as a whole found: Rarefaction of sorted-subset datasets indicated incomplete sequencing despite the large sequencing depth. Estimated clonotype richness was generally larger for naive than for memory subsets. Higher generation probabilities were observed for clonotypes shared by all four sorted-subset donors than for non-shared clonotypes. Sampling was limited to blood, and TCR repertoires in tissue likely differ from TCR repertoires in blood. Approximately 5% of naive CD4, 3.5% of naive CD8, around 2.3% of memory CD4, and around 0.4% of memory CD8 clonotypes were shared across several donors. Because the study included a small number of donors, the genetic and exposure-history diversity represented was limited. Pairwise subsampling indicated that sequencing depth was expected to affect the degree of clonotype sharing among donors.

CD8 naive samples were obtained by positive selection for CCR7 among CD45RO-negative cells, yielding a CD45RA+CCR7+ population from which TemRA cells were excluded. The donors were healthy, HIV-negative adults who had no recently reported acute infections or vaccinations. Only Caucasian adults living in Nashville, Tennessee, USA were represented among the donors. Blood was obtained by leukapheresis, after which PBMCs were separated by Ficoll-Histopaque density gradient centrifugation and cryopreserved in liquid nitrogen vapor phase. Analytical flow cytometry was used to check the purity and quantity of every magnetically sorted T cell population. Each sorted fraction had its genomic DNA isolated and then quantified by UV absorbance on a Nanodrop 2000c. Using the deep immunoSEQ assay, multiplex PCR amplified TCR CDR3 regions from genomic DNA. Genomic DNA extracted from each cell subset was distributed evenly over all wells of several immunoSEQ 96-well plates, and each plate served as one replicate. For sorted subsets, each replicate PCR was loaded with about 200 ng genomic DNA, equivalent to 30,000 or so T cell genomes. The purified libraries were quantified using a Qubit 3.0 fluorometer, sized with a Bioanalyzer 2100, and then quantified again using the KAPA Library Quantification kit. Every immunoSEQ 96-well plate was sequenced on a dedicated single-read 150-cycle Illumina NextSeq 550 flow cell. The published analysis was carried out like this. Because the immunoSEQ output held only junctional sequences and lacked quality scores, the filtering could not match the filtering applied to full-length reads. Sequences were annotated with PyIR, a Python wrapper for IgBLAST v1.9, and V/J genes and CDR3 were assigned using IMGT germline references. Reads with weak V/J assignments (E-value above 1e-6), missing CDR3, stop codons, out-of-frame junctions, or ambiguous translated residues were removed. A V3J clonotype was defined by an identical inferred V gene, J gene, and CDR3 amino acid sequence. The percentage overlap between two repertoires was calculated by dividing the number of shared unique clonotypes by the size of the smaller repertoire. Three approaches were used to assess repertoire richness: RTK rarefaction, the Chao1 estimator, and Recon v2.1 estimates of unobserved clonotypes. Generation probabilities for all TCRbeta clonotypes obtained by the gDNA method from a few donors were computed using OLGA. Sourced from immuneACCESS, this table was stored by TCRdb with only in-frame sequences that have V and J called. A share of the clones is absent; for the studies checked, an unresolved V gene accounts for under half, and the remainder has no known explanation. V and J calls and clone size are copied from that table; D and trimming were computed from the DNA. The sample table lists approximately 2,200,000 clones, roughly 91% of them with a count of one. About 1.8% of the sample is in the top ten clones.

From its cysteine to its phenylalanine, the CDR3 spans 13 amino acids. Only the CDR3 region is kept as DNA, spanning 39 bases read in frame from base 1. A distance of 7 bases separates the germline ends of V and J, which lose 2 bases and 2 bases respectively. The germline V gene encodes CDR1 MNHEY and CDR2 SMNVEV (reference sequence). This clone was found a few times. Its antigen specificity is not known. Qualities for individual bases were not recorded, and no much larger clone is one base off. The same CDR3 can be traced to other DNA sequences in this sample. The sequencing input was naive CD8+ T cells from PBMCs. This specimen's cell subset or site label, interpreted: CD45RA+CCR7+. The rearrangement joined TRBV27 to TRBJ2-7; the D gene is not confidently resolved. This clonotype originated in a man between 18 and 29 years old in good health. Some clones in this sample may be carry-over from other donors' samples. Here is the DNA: TGTGCCAGCAGTTTAGGGATGACCTACGAGCAGTACTTC. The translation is CASSLGMTYEQYF.